This TCR beta chain is drawn from a study of T cells after posttransplantation cyclophosphamide. Study-wide findings and caveats: Tissue-infiltrating T cells from skin or gut overlapped little with blood T cells. TRB clonality was highly associated with recipient CMV seropositivity and reactivation. Donor-recipient repertoire similarity was low at 1-2 months, rising over year one.

As to this clone: Its cognate antigen is unknown.

This CDR3 has 14 residues. V shed 2 bases and J 7 bases; nucleotides not matched to a gene: 4. CDR1 SGHNT and CDR2 YYREEE come from the germline V gene (reference sequence). Clones were read by immunoSEQ multiplex PCR, and TCRdb kept only the in-frame ones, dropping some. This sample has more than 50,000 clones, with about 82% found just once. This receptor was identified in a man younger than 40 with a blood cancer, CMV-positive, and with a related stem cell donor. The chain couples TRBV5-4 to TRBJ2-1; 9 nucleotides align to TRBD2. Source material: PBMCs. CDR3: CASSLFTSGNEQFF. The CDR3 DNA is TGTGCCAGCAGCTTATTTACTAGCGGGAATGAGCAGTTCTTC. The full variable domain, rest sourced from reference TRBV5-4 and TRBJ2-1, is ETGVTQSPTHLIKTRGQQVTLRCSSQSGHNTVSWYQQALGQGPQFIFQYYREEENGRGNFPPRFSGLQFPNYSSELNVNALELDDSALYLCASSLFTSGNEQFFGPGTRLTVL.